The T cell receptor beta chain described here comes from a study of T cells in localized non-small cell lung cancer. Broader study findings: One tumor region alone was sequenced, and heterogeneity therefore remains possible. Adjacent uninvolved lung tissue had the highest T cell clonality, exceeding tumor.

CDR1 and CDR2 from the germline V gene are KGHSH and LQKENI. V gave up 3 bases and J gave up 4 bases, with 13 bases separating them. This CDR3 has 14 amino acids. Assay used: immunoSEQ multiplex PCR; TCRdb lists only in-frame clones, some missing. The sample comprises around 35,000 clones, about 91% of which are singletons, and 10% to 15% rests with the top ten. Of note for this clone: Its antigen is unidentified.

The chain couples TRBV18 to TRBJ2-7, with D tentatively TRBD1 (5 bases). The receptor was isolated from a female donor of 60 years or more with stage II lung adenocarcinoma. The sequencing here drew on peripheral blood mononuclear cells, taken before any cancer treatment. The CDR3 loop is CASSPPRQRYEQYF. The CDR3 region has the DNA TGTGCCAGCTCACCCCCAAGACAGAGATACGAGCAGTACTTC.